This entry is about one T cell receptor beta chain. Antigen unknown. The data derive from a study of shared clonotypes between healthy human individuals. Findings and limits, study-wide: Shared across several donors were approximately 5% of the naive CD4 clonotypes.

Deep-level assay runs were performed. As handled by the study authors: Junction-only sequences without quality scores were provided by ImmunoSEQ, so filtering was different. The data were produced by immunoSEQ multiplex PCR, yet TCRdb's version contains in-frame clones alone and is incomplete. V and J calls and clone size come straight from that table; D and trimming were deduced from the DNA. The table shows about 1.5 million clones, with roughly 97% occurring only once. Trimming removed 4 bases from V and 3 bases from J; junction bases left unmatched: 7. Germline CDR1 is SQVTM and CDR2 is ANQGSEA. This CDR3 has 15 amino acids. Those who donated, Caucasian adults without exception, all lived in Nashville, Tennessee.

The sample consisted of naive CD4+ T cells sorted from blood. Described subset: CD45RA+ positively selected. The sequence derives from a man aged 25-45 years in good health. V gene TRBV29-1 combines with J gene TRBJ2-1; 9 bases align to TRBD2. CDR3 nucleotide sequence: TGCAGCGTTGGTCGAGCTAGCGGGGACTACAATGAGCAGTTCTTC. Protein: CSVGRASGDYNEQFF.